The 25 T cell receptor beta chains below all came from one sample that was sequenced in a study of blood T cell repertoires in COVID-19. The data were produced by immunoSEQ multiplex PCR, yet TCRdb's version contains in-frame clones alone and is incomplete. The profile shows a few hundred thousand clones, roughly 88% of them singletons. The sample was PBMCs or T cells enriched from blood (not recorded which). The source is a woman aged 18-29 years who had been exposed to COVID-19.

The chain joins TRBV5-1 to TRBJ1-2; 8 nucleotides align to TRBD1. The ends lost 10 bases at V and 3 bases at J; junction bases unmatched: 20. The CDR3 sequence is 17 residues long. Germline loops: CDR1 SGHRS, CDR2 YFSETQ. CDR3 sequence: CAALKPGQGIIYYGYTF. In nucleotides, the CDR3 is TGCGCCGCCCTAAAACCAGGACAGGGTATTATATACTATGGCTACACCTTC.

The rearrangement joins TRBV2 to TRBJ2-1, with 7 bases identical to TRBD1. Germline V gene sequence: CDR1 SNHLY, CDR2 FYNNEI. The V segment lost 8 bases and the J segment 8 bases; nucleotides outside the gene matches: 6. The CDR3 has 12 amino acids. CDR3 residues: CASDRALHEQFF. CDR3 nucleotide sequence: TGTGCCAGCGACAGGGCGCTCCATGAGCAGTTCTTC.

This sequence joins TRBV4-3 and TRBJ1-2, with D possibly being TRBD1 (6 bases). Germline CDR1 and CDR2: LGHNA and YSLEER. The CDR3 extends over 15 amino acids. Trimming cost V 1 base and J 4 bases, with 13 bases left between them. The CDR3 DNA sequence: TGCGCCAGCAGCCAAGGGTTATCGGACAGCTATGGCTACACCTTC. It encodes CASSQGLSDSYGYTF.

The chain combines TRBV7-2 with TRBJ2-7, with TRBD2 identical over 13 bases. Germline trimming cut 5 bases from V and 1 base from J; bases unmatched to any gene: 11. Germline V gene sequence: CDR1 SGHTA, CDR2 FQGNSA. CDR3 size: 18 residues. Here the CDR3 DNA reads TGTGCCAGCAGCCCTAGGGAGCCGGGACTAGCGGGATCCTACGAGCAGTACTTC. This sequence encodes CASSPREPGLAGSYEQYF.

The genes are TRBV5-1 and TRBJ2-7; D perhaps matches TRBD2 (5 bases). V lost 2 bases and J 6 bases, leaving 12 bases between the germline ends. CDR1 is SGHRS, CDR2 YFSETQ, per germline. There are 13 residues in the CDR3. The CDR3 bases are TGCGCCAGCAGCTTAGAGGGCCGGGGCGAGCAGTACTTC. This codes for CASSLEGRGEQYF.

The rearrangement uses TRBV27 and TRBJ1-5, with 7 bases identical to TRBD1. Trimming cost V 6 bases and J 2 bases; bases outside gene matches: 7. The CDR3 runs to 15 residues. From germline, CDR1 is MNHEY and CDR2 SMNVEV (reference sequence). CDR3 sequence (DNA): TGTGCCAGCAGCCGGGGGACAGATGGCAATCAGCCCCAGCATTTT. Translated: CASSRGTDGNQPQHF.

DNA of the CDR3: TGTGCCAGCAGCCAAAAATCTAGGGGTACTGAAGCTTTCTTT. Protein: CASSQKSRGTEAFF. The J gene is TRBJ1-1, the V gene TRBV3-1 (or the pseudogene TRBV3-2); TRBD1 might be the D (5 bases). This CDR3 has 14 amino acids. Germline CDR1 reads LGHDT; CDR2 reads YNNKEL (reference sequence). V lost 2 bases to trimming and J lost 5 bases, with 12 bases between them.

The genes are TRBV5-1 and TRBJ1-1, with D perhaps matching TRBD1 (6 bases). Deletions cut 4 bases from V and 1 base from J, with 14 bases between. The germline gives CDR1 SGHRS, CDR2 YFSETQ. This CDR3 comprises 15 residues. CDR3 in DNA: TGCGCCAGCAGCCCCTGGGCAGGGGAGAACACTGAAGCTTTCTTT. As protein: CASSPWAGENTEAFF.

V gene TRBV29-1 combines with J gene TRBJ2-7; tentatively, D is TRBD1 (6 bases). The germline CDR1 and CDR2 sequences are SQVTM and ANQGSEA. Trimming took off 4 bases at V and 3 bases at J, with 10 bases between the two ends. This CDR3 region has 12 residues. For the CDR3, the DNA is TGCAGCGTTGCGGAACAGGGCTACGAGCAGTACTTC. This codes for CSVAEQGYEQYF.

This clone was seen only a few times. This rearrangement joins TRBV19 to TRBJ1-2; TRBD1 matches 10 bases. The CDR3 is made up of 16 amino acids. Germline V gene data show CDR1 as LNHDA and CDR2 as SQIVND (reference sequence). Germline trimming cut 6 bases from V and 4 bases from J; bases unmatched to any gene: 11. This CDR3 is CASSPGTGDLFYGYTF. DNA of the CDR3: TGTGCCAGTAGCCCCGGGACAGGGGACCTTTTCTATGGCTACACCTTC.

V is TRBV28 and J is TRBJ1-1; TRBD1 is a possible D gene (5 bases). This CDR3 is 16 amino acids long. Germline lookup yields CDR1 MDHEN and CDR2 SYDVKM. Trimming took 5 bases from V and 1 from J, leaving 17 bases between them. The chain's CDR3 is CASSLASGHSNTEAFF. The CDR3 nucleotides are TGTGCCAGCAGTCTGGCCTCCGGACACTCGAACACTGAAGCTTTCTTT.

The table lists this clone with a few counts. The chain recombines TRBV5-1 with TRBJ2-1; 8 nucleotides agree with TRBD1. After removal of 1 base from V and 8 bases from J, the junction contained 5 bases not matched to a gene. This CDR3 spans 14 amino acids. Germline values: CDR1 SGHRS, CDR2 YFSETQ. The CDR3: CASSLKQGVDEQFF. Here the CDR3 DNA reads TGCGCCAGCAGCTTGAAACAGGGGGTCGATGAGCAGTTCTTC.

The chain has TRBV7-2 and TRBJ1-4; 9 nucleotides line up with TRBD1. Germline values: CDR1 SGHTA, CDR2 FQGNSA. The CDR3 has 16 amino acids. With V trimmed by 5 bases and J by 11 bases, 15 bases remained unmatched. DNA for the CDR3: TGTGCCAGCAGCCACCCGCCGGGACAGGGTTCAGGGAAACTGTTTTTT. Its translation is CASSHPPGQGSGKLFF.

The chain is built from TRBV4-1 and TRBJ2-7; D might be TRBD2 (6 bases). Germline-derived CDR1 and CDR2 are MGHRA and YSYEKL. The CDR3 contains 14 residues. With 1 base removed from V and 5 bases from J, the gap between germline ends came to 12 bases. In DNA form, the CDR3 reads TGCGCCAGCAGCCAAGCCGGGACTTTCAACGAGCAGTACTTC. Encoded protein: CASSQAGTFNEQYF.

The chain joins TRBV25-1 to TRBJ2-2; 9 bases are shared with TRBD2. The CDR3 loop spans 16 amino acids. The V gene's germline CDR1 is MGHDK and CDR2 SYGVNS. V lost 6 bases and J lost 5; bases outside the gene matches: 10. This CDR3 is CASSPTGSGGTGELFF. The DNA of the CDR3 is TGTGCCAGCAGCCCAACTGGCAGCGGGGGGACCGGGGAGCTGTTTTTT.

The V and J genes are TRBV4-3 and TRBJ1-5, with 9 bases lining up with TRBD1. This CDR3 has 14 residues. Germline loops: CDR1 LGHNA, CDR2 YSLEER. J gave up 9 bases and V 3 bases, and 6 bases lay outside the gene matches. CDR3 DNA: TGCGCCAGCAGCCAGAACAGGGGGCGCGGGCCCCAGCATTTT. Translation: CASSQNRGRGPQHF.

The V gene is TRBV4-3, the J gene TRBJ2-7, with 7 bases identical to TRBD1. The trim removed 2 bases at V and 2 bases at J, leaving 9 bases unmatched. Germline V gene sequence: CDR1 LGHNA, CDR2 YSLEER. This CDR3 is 16 amino acids long. The CDR3 sequence is CASSQSAGTVAYEQYF. The CDR3 DNA reads TGCGCCAGCAGCCAATCAGCCGGGACAGTGGCCTACGAGCAGTACTTC.

The chain uses TRBV9 and TRBJ2-1; 11 bases map to TRBD2. This CDR3 contains 19 residues. Germline V gives CDR1 SGDLS, CDR2 YYNGEE. The V and J ends lost 0 bases and 4 bases, in that order; junction bases with no gene match: 12. CDR3 DNA sequence: TGTGCCAGCAGCGTAGAGGGTAGGGCTAGCGGGGGGTATTACAATGAGCAGTTCTTC. This gives the protein CASSVEGRASGGYYNEQFF.

J is TRBJ1-1 and V is TRBV27; D is perhaps TRBD1 (6 bases). Trimming left V 0 bases short and J 1 base short, with 9 bases between. The CDR3 loop spans 15 amino acids. CDR1 is MNHEY, CDR2 SMNVEV, per germline (reference sequence). The CDR3, as DNA: TGTGCCAGCAGTTTATCGGGGACACAGAACACTGAAGCTTTCTTT. It codes for CASSLSGTQNTEAFF.

The chain combines TRBV7-3 with TRBJ2-1, with a weak D call TRBD2 (6 bases). The CDR3 is 15 amino acids. In germline, CDR1 is SGHTA, CDR2 FQGTGA. Trimming stripped 5 bases from V and 4 bases from J, with 15 bases between. The CDR3 coding sequence is TGTGCCAGCAGCCTCTCTACGGGGGTGTACAATGAGCAGTTCTTC. Protein sequence: CASSLSTGVYNEQFF. The full variable domain, with the rest looked up from reference TRBV7-3 and TRBJ2-1, is GAGVSQTPSNKVTEKGKYVELRCDPISGHTALYWYRQSLGQGPEFLIYFQGTGAADDSGLPNDRFFAVRPEGSVSTLKIQRTERGDSAVYLCASSLSTGVYNEQFFGPGTRLTVL.

This rearrangement joins TRBV28 to TRBJ1-5; no firm D call. With 3 bases removed from V and 4 bases from J, the gap between germline ends came to 7 bases. The germline V gene has CDR1 MDHEN and CDR2 SYDVKM. This CDR3 has 13 amino acids. Here the CDR3 DNA reads TGTGCCAGCAGTTTCCCCCAGAATCAGCCCCAGCATTTT. It yields the protein CASSFPQNQPQHF.

As to this clone: A junction end diverges from the germline sequence, so it may reflect a read error. The CDR3: CASRQVLGAEKLFF. The CDR3 DNA follows: TGTGCCAGCAGACAAGTTCTGGGGGCCGAAAAACTGTTTTTT. The chain uses TRBV3-1 (or the pseudogene TRBV3-2) and TRBJ1-4, with D perhaps TRBD1 (6 bases). The length of the CDR3 is 14 residues. Germline assignment: CDR1 LGHDT and CDR2 YNNKEL (reference sequence).

This rearrangement joins TRBV5-4 to TRBJ1-2; weak D call: TRBD1 (6 bases). This CDR3 has 17 residues. V shed 2 bases and J shed 7 bases, with 24 bases lying between them. In germline, CDR1 is SGHNT, CDR2 YYREEE (reference sequence). CDR3 protein: CASSLPQGHPGSPGYTF. The CDR3 DNA is TGTGCCAGCAGCTTACCTCAGGGGCACCCTGGTTCCCCTGGCTACACCTTC.

The V and J genes are TRBV5-8 and TRBJ2-1, with a possible D match to TRBD2 (6 bases). This CDR3 is 16 amino acids long. The V and J ends lost 0 bases and 7 bases respectively, with 17 bases between them. Germline CDR1 reads SGHTS; CDR2 reads YDEGEE. The CDR3 reads CASSLGLAGSLNEQFF. The CDR3 bases are TGTGCCAGCAGCTTGGGTCTGGCGGGATCATTAAATGAGCAGTTCTTC.

The CDR3 is CASSARTGENQPQHF. CDR3 nucleotide sequence: TGTGCCAGCTCAGCGAGGACAGGAGAGAATCAGCCCCAGCATTTT. This sequence joins TRBV18 and TRBJ1-5; 7 bases line up with TRBD1. Germline V gene sequence: CDR1 KGHSH, CDR2 LQKENI. V dropped 5 bases and J dropped 4; count of bases not matched to a gene: 8. The CDR3 spans 15 residues. Full variable domain (remainder filled in from reference TRBV18 and TRBJ1-5): NAGVMQNPRHLVRRRGQEARLRCSPMKGHSHVYWYRQLPEEGLKFMVYLQKENIIDESGMPKERFSAEFPKEGPSILRIQQVVRGDSAAYFCASSARTGENQPQHFGDGTRLSIL.